This is a list of T cell receptor beta chains from one sample in a study of identical twins. TCRdb re-analysed the 5' RACE reads in MiXCR, keeping a single row per CDR3 protein. The sample yields hundreds of thousands of distinct CDR3 sequences, around 24% seen once. This sample was shared with a second study, whose subject was T cells expressing NK-cell markers.

Input material: CD4+ T cells sorted from blood. The receptors were sampled from a woman aged 18-29 years in good health. The CDR3 runs from the conserved cysteine through the conserved F or W. The order of the fields is clone size, V gene, J gene, CDR3 length, D gene, CDR3 DNA, CDR3 protein. A D gene is named only where the DNA matches it firmly. The size of a clone is reported for some rows only, either as once, few or many, or as a class for expanded clones.

clone size: few; V gene: TRBV6-2/TRBV6-3; J gene: TRBJ2-1; CDR3 length: 14; D gene: -; CDR3 DNA: TGTGCCAGCAGGCTAACAGGGATTCTGGGTGAGCAGTTCTTC; CDR3 protein: CASRLTGILGEQFF
clone size: few; V gene: TRBV4-2; J gene: TRBJ2-1; CDR3 length: 17; D gene: -; CDR3 DNA: TGTGCCAGCAGCCAAGTTGCTAGCGCGAGCTCCTACAATGAGCAGTTCTTC; CDR3 protein: CASSQVASASSYNEQFF
clone size: -; V gene: TRBV7-2; J gene: TRBJ2-1; CDR3 length: 13; D gene: TRBD2; CDR3 DNA: TGTGCCAGCAGCACTAGCGGGAGTCGGGAGCAGTTCTTC; CDR3 protein: CASSTSGSREQFF
clone size: -; V gene: TRBV20-1; J gene: TRBJ2-1; CDR3 length: 14; D gene: TRBD2; CDR3 DNA: TGCAGTGCCCCGCCTAGCGGGAGTAGAAATGAGCAGTTCTTC; CDR3 protein: CSAPPSGSRNEQFF
clone size: -; V gene: TRBV7-8; J gene: TRBJ2-1; CDR3 length: 15; D gene: -; CDR3 DNA: TGTGCCAGCAGCCCCGGGGCGGGTTTCTACAATGAGCAGTTCTTC; CDR3 protein: CASSPGAGFYNEQFF
clone size: -; V gene: TRBV29-1; J gene: TRBJ2-1; CDR3 length: 13; D gene: TRBD1; CDR3 DNA: TGCAGCGTTGACGGGACAGGGAGAGTTGAGCAGTTCTTC; CDR3 protein: CSVDGTGRVEQFF
clone size: -; V gene: TRBV5-5; J gene: TRBJ2-1; CDR3 length: 15; D gene: TRBD2; CDR3 DNA: TGTGCCAGCAGTTGGAGACTAGCGGGAGCCAATGAGCAGTTCTTC; CDR3 protein: CASSWRLAGANEQFF
clone size: -; V gene: TRBV4-3; J gene: TRBJ2-3; CDR3 length: 15; D gene: -; CDR3 DNA: TGCGCCAGCAGCCAAGATTTCGCCTTGACAGATACGCAGTATTTT; CDR3 protein: CASSQDFALTDTQYF
clone size: few; V gene: TRBV5-4; J gene: TRBJ2-2; CDR3 length: 15; D gene: TRBD1; CDR3 DNA: TGTGCCAGCACCCCCGGGACAGAATTCACCGGGGAGCTGTTTTTT; CDR3 protein: CASTPGTEFTGELFF
clone size: -; V gene: TRBV28; J gene: TRBJ2-3; CDR3 length: 18; D gene: TRBD2; CDR3 DNA: TGTGCCAGCAGTTTGCCCCCGCGGGGGGCGGGAAGAGTGGATACGCAGTATTTT; CDR3 protein: CASSLPPRGAGRVDTQYF
clone size: -; V gene: TRBV10-3; J gene: TRBJ2-1; CDR3 length: 16; D gene: TRBD2; CDR3 DNA: TGTGCCATCAGCCCCGTGGGAGCGGGAGCTAGAAATGAGCAGTTCTTC; CDR3 protein: CAISPVGAGARNEQFF
clone size: -; V gene: TRBV2; J gene: TRBJ1-1; CDR3 length: 13; D gene: -; CDR3 DNA: TGTGCCAGCAGTGAGGAGAGATACACTGAAGCTTTCTTT; CDR3 protein: CASSEERYTEAFF
clone size: few; V gene: TRBV9; J gene: TRBJ1-2; CDR3 length: 16; D gene: -; CDR3 DNA: TGTGCCAGCAGCCCTTCAGGACAGTTTGCTAACTATGGCTACACCTTC; CDR3 protein: CASSPSGQFANYGYTF
clone size: few; V gene: TRBV15; J gene: TRBJ1-5; CDR3 length: 14; D gene: -; CDR3 DNA: TGTGCCACCAGCAGAGGTGGTAGCAATCAGCCCCAGCATTTT; CDR3 protein: CATSRGGSNQPQHF
clone size: once; V gene: TRBV10-2; J gene: TRBJ2-3; CDR3 length: 18; D gene: TRBD2; CDR3 DNA: TGCGCCAGCGGGGGACTAGCGGGGGGCAGTTGGAGCACAGATACGCAGTATTTT; CDR3 protein: CASGGLAGGSWSTDTQYF
clone size: few; V gene: TRBV4-2; J gene: TRBJ2-7; CDR3 length: 16; D gene: TRBD2; CDR3 DNA: TGTGCCAGCAGCGCTCAACTAGCGCAGAGTGGTTACGAGCAGTACTTC; CDR3 protein: CASSAQLAQSGYEQYF
clone size: few; V gene: TRBV2; J gene: TRBJ1-2; CDR3 length: 13; D gene: -; CDR3 DNA: TGTGCCAGCAGTGTCTGGCAGGGTAGGGGCTACACCTTC; CDR3 protein: CASSVWQGRGYTF
clone size: -; V gene: TRBV7-8; J gene: TRBJ2-3; CDR3 length: 16; D gene: -; CDR3 DNA: TGTGCCAGCAGCTTAGTCGGGGGGCCCAGCACAGATACGCAGTATTTT; CDR3 protein: CASSLVGGPSTDTQYF
clone size: -; V gene: TRBV28; J gene: TRBJ2-3; CDR3 length: 15; D gene: TRBD2; CDR3 DNA: TGTGCCAGCAGTTCTCAGCGGGGGGACACAGATACGCAGTATTTT; CDR3 protein: CASSSQRGDTDTQYF
clone size: -; V gene: TRBV5-1; J gene: TRBJ1-5; CDR3 length: 14; D gene: -; CDR3 DNA: TGCGCCAGCAGCTTGACGGGAACGACAGGTTCCCAGCATTTT; CDR3 protein: CASSLTGTTGSQHF
clone size: few; V gene: TRBV7-9; J gene: TRBJ2-7; CDR3 length: 17; D gene: TRBD1; CDR3 DNA: TGTGCCAGCAGCTTACAACCGGTCGGGACAGGGAGCGACGAGCAGTACTTC; CDR3 protein: CASSLQPVGTGSDEQYF
clone size: few; V gene: TRBV29-1; J gene: TRBJ1-5; CDR3 length: 13; D gene: -; CDR3 DNA: TGCAGCGTTGGGTTAGGGGGCAATCAGCCCCAGCATTTT; CDR3 protein: CSVGLGGNQPQHF
clone size: -; V gene: TRBV20-1; J gene: TRBJ1-1; CDR3 length: 14; D gene: -; CDR3 DNA: TGCAGTGCTAGAGAGTCGTCAGCGAACACTGAAGCTTTCTTT; CDR3 protein: CSARESSANTEAFF
clone size: few; V gene: TRBV29-1; J gene: TRBJ2-6; CDR3 length: 14; D gene: TRBD2; CDR3 DNA: TGCAGCGTTGAGGGAGGGAATGGGGCCAACGTCCTGACTTTC; CDR3 protein: CSVEGGNGANVLTF
clone size: -; V gene: TRBV19; J gene: TRBJ2-1; CDR3 length: 15; D gene: -; CDR3 DNA: TGTGCCAGTAAAAGGGGAGTATATTCCTACAATGAGCAGTTCTTC; CDR3 protein: CASKRGVYSYNEQFF
clone size: -; V gene: TRBV20-1; J gene: TRBJ2-1; CDR3 length: 16; D gene: -; CDR3 DNA: TGCAGTGCTAGAGATCCCCGGGGCGGGAATCACAATGAGCAGTTCTTC; CDR3 protein: CSARDPRGGNHNEQFF